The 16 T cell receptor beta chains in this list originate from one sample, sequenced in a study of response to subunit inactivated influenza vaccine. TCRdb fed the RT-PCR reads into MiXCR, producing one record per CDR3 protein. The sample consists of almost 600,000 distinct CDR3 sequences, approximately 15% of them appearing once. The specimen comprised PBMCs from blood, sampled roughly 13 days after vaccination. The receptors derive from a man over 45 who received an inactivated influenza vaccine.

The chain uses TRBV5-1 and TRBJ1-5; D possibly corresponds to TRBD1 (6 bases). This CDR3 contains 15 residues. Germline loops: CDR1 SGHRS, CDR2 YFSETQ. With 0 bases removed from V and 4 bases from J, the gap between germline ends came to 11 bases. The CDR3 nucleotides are TGCGCCAGCAGCTTGGCGCCAGGGGTGAATCAGCCCCAGCATTTT. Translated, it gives CASSLAPGVNQPQHF.

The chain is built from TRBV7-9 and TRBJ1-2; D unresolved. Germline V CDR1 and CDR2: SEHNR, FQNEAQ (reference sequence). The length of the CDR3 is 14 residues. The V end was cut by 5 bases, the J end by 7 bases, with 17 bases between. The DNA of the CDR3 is TGTGCCAGCAGCCAGACGGATGGATTGGGTGGCTACACCTTC. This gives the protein CASSQTDGLGGYTF.

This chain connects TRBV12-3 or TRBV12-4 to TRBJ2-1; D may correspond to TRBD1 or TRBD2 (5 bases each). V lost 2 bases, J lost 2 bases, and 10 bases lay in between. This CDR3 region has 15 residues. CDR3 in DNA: TGTGCCAGCAGTTTACACAGGAGGACCTACAATGAGCAGTTCTTC. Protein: CASSLHRRTYNEQFF.

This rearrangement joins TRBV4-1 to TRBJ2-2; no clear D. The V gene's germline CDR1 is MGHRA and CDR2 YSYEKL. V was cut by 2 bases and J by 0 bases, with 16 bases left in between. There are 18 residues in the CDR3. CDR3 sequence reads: CASSQYVSAVTNTGELFF. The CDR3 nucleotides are TGCGCCAGCAGCCAATATGTGTCCGCAGTCACGAACACCGGGGAGCTGTTTTTT.

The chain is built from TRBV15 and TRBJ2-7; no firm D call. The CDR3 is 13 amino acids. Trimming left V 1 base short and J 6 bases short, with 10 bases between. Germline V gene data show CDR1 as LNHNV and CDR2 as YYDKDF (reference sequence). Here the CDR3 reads CATSRAPLGEQYF. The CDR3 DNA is TGTGCCACCAGCAGAGCCCCGCTAGGCGAGCAGTACTTC.

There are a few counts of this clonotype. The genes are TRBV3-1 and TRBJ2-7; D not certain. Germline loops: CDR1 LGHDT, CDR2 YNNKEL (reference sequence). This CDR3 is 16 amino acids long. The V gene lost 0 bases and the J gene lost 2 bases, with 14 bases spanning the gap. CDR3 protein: CASSQDWAVGAYEQYF. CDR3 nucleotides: TGTGCCAGCAGCCAAGACTGGGCGGTTGGAGCCTACGAGCAGTACTTC.

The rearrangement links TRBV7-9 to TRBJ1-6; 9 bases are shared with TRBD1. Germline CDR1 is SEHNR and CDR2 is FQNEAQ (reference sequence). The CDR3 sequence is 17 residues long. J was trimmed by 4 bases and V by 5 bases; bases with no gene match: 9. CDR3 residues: CASSTRPQGAYNSPLHF. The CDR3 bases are TGTGCCAGCAGCACCCGACCACAGGGGGCTTATAATTCACCCCTCCACTTT. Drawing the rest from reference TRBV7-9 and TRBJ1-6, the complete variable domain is DTGVSQNPRHKITKRGQNVTFRCDPISEHNRLYWYRQTLGQGPEFLTYFQNEAQLEKSRLLSDRFSAERPKGSFSTLEIQRTEQGDSAMYLCASSTRPQGAYNSPLHFGNGTRLTVT.

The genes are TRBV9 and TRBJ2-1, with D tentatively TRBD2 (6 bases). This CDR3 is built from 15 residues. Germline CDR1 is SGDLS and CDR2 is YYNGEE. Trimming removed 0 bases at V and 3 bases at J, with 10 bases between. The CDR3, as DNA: TGTGCCAGCAGCGTAGATGGGGGGAACTACAATGAGCAGTTCTTC. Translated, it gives CASSVDGGNYNEQFF.

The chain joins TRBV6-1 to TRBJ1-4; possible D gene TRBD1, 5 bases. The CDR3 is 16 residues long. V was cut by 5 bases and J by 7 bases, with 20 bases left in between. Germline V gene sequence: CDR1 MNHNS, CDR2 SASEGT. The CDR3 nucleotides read TGTGCCAGCAGTAGGACCCAGGGTTTAAGACCTGAAAAACTGTTTTTT. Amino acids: CASSRTQGLRPEKLFF.

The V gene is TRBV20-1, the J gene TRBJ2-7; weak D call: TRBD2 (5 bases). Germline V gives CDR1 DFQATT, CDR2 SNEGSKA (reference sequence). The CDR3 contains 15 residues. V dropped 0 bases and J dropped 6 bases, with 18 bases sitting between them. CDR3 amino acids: CSARDGEREHIEQYF. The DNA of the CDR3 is TGCAGTGCTAGAGACGGAGAACGGGAACACATCGAGCAGTACTTC.

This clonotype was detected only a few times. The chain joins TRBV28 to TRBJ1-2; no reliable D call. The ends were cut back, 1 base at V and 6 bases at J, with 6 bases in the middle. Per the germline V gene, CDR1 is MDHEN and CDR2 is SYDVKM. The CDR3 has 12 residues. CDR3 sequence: CASSLFLHGYTF. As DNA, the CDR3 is TGTGCCAGCAGTTTATTTCTTCATGGCTACACCTTC.

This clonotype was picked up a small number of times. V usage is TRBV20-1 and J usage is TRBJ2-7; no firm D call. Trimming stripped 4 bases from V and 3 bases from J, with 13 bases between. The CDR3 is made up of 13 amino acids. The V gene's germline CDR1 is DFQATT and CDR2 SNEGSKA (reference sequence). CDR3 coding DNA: TGCAGTGCTAAGGCCGGCAGAGACTACGAGCAGTACTTC. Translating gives CSAKAGRDYEQYF.

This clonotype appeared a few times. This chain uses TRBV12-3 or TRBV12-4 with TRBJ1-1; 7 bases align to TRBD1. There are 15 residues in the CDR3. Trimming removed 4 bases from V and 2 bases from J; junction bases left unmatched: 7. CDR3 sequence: CASSSAGTANTEAFF. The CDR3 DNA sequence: TGTGCCAGCAGTTCCGCTGGGACAGCCAACACTGAAGCTTTCTTT.

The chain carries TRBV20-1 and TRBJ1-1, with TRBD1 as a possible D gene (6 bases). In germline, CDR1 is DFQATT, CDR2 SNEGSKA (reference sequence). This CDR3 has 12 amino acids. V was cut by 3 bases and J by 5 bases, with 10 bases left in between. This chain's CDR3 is CSASVGGTEAFF. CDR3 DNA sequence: TGCAGTGCTAGCGTAGGGGGGACTGAAGCTTTCTTT.

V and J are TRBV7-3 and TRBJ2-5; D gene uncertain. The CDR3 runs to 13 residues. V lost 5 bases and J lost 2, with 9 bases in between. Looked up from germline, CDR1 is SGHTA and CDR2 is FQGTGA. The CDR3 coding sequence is TGTGCCAGCAGCCGCTCCCTTCAAGAGACCCAGTACTTC. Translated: CASSRSLQETQYF.

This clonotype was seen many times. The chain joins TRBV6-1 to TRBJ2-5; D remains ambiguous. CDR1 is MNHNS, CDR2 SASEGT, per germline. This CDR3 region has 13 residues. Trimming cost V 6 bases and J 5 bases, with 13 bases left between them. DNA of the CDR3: TGTGCCAGCAGCCGGGCGTTAAGGGAGACCCAGTACTTC. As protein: CASSRALRETQYF.